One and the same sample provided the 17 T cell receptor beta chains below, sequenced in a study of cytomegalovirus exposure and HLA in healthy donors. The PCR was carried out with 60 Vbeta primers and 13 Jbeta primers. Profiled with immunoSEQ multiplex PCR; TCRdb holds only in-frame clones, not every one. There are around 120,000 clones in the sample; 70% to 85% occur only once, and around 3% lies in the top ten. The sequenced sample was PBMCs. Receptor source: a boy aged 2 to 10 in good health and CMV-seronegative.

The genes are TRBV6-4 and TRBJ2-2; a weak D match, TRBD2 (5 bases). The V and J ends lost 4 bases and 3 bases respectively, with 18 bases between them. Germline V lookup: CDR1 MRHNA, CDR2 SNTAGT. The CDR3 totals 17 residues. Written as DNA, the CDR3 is TGTGCCAGCAGTGGCGCGTCTGAAGGGAGCGACACCGGGGAGCTGTTTTTT. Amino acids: CASSGASEGSDTGELFF.

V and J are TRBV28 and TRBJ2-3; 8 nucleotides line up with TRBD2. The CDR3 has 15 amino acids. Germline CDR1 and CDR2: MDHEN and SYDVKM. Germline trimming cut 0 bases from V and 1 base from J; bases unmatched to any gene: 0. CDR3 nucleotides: TGTGCCAGCAGTTTATGGACTAGCGGCACAGATACGCAGTATTTT. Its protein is CASSLWTSGTDTQYF.

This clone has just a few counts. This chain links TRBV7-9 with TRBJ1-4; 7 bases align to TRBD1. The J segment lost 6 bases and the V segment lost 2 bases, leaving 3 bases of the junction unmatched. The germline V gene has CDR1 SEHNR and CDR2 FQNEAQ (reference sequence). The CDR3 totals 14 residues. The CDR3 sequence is CASSLQGGDEKLFF. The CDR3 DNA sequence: TGTGCCAGCAGCTTACAGGGGGGTGATGAAAAACTGTTTTTT.

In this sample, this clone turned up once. CDR3 residues: CASSLEQTPYGYGYTF. In DNA, the CDR3 is TGTGCCAGCAGCTTAGAACAGACCCCTTATGGCTATGGCTACACCTTC. The chain combines TRBV7-2 with TRBJ1-2; D is uncertain. Germline V gene data show CDR1 as SGHTA and CDR2 as FQGNSA. This CDR3 spans 16 amino acids. Trimming left V 1 base short and J 4 bases short, with 16 bases between.

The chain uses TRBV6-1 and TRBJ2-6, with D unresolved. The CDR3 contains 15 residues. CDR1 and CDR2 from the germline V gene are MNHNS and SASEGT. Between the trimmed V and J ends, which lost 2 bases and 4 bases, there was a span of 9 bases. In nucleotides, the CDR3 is TGTGCCAGCAGTGAACAGGCCCCCGGGGCCAACGTCCTGACTTTC. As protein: CASSEQAPGANVLTF.

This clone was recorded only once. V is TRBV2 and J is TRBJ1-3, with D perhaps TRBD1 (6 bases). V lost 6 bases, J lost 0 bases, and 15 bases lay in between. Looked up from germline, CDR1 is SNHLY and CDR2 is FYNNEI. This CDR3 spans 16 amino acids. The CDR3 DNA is TGTGCCAGCAGAAAAAGACAGGAGAGCTCTGGAAACACCATATATTTT. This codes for CASRKRQESSGNTIYF.

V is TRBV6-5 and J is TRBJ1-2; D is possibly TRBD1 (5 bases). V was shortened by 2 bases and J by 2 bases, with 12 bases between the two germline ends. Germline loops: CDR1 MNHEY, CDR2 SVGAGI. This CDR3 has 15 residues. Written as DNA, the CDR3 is TGTGCCAGCAGTTACAACTCGGCAGGGAACTATGGCTACACCTTC. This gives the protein CASSYNSAGNYGYTF.

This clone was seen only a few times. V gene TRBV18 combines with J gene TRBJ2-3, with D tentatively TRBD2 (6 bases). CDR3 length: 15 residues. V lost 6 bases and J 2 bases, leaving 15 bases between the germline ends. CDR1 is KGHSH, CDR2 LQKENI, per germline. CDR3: CASSSAGYPTDTQYF. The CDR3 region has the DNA TGTGCCAGCTCGTCGGCGGGGTACCCCACAGATACGCAGTATTTT.

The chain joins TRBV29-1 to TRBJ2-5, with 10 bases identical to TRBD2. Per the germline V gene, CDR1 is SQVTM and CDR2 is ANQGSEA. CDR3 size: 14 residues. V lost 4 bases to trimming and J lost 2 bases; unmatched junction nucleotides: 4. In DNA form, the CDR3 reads TGCAGCGTTGTCGGGACTAGCGAACAAGAGACCCAGTACTTC. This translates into CSVVGTSEQETQYF.

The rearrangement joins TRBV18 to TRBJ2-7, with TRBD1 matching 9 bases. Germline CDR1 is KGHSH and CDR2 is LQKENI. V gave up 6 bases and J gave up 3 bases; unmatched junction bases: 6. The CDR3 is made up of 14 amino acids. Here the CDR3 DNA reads TGTGCCAGCTCGCTAGGGGACAGGGACTACGAGCAGTACGTC. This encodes CASSLGDRDYEQYV.

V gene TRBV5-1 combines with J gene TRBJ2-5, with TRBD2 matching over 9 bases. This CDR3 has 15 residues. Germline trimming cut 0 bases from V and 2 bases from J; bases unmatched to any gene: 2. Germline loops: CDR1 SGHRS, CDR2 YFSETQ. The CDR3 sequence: CASSLERGAQETQYF. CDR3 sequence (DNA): TGCGCCAGCAGCTTGGAGCGGGGGGCTCAAGAGACCCAGTACTTC.

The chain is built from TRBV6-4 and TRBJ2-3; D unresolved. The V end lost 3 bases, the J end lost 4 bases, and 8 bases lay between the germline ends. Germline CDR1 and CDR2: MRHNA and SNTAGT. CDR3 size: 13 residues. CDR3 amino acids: CASSDGEADTQYF. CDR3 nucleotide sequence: TGTGCCAGCAGTGATGGCGAGGCAGATACGCAGTATTTT.

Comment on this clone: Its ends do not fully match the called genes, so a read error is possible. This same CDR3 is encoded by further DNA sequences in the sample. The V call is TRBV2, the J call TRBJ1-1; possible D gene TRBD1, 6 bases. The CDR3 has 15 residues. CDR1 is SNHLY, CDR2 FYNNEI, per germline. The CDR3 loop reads CATGRRSGGGTEAFF. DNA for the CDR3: TGTGCCACCGGGAGGAGGTCGGGGGGCGGCACTGAGGCTTTCTTT.

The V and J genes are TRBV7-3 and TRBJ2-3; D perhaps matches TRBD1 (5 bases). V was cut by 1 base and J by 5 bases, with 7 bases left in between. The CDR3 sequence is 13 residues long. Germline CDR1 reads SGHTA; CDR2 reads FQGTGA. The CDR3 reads CASSLSQGDTQYF. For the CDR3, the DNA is TGTGCCAGCAGCTTAAGCCAGGGAGATACGCAGTATTTT.

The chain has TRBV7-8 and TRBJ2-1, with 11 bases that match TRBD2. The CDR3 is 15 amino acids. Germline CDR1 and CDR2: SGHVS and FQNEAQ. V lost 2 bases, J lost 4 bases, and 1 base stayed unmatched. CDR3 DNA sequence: TGTGCCAGCAGCTTACGACTAGCGGGGTACAATGAGCAGTTCTTC. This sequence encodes CASSLRLAGYNEQFF.

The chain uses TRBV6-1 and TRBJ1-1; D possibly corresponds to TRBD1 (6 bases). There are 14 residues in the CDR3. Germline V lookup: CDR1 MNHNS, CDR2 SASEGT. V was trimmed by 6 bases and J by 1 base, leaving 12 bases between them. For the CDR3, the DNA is TGTGCCAGCAGCGCAGGGGTGGAGAACACTGAAGCTTTCTTT. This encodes CASSAGVENTEAFF.

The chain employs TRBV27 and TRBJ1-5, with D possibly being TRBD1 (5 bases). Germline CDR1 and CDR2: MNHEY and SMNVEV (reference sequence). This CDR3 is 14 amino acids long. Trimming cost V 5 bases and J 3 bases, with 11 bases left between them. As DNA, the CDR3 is TGTGCCAGCAGTCCCGGCGGGACCAATCAGCCCCAGCATTTT. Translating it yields CASSPGGTNQPQHF.